A single T cell receptor (beta chain) is shown here with its context. Its antigen remains unidentified. From RNA transcripts, TCR beta CDR3 regions were amplified. Researchers ran a first-round RT-PCR on the TCR CDR3 using the HTBI primer set. Using its own MiXCR run on the multiplex PCR reads, TCRdb lists one record per CDR3 protein. The sample holds 350,000 to 450,000 distinct CDR3 sequences; over 13% are singletons and the top ten take approximately 29%. This record comes from a study of T cells in Graves' hyperthyroidism and ophthalmopathy. Regarding the study as a whole: Stable hyperthyroidism was separated from ophthalmopathy by a model based on 13 V-J features.

Diagnoses were made from clinical symptoms, serum measures (thyroxine and TRAb), thyroid ultrasound and orbital computed tomography. The CDR3 runs to 14 residues. Germline loops: CDR1 KGHSH, CDR2 LQKENI. V dropped 3 bases and J dropped 5 bases, with 12 bases sitting between them. The chain links TRBV18 to TRBJ2-3, with D perhaps matching TRBD1 (6 bases). The sequenced material came from blood. This clonotype was obtained from a man aged 45 to 65 with Graves' ophthalmopathy. For the CDR3, the DNA is TGTGCCAGCTCACCCCAGGGGTGGGGAGATACGCAGTATTTT. It specifies CASSPQGWGDTQYF.